The clone carrying this T cell receptor beta chain has only a few counts. TCRdb independently ran MiXCR on the 5' RACE reads; one entry per CDR3 protein. Among around 110,000 distinct CDR3 sequences listed, more than 10% were seen once. This specimen belongs to a study of spatial heterogeneity in lung cancer. Time point described: blood at routine non-recurrence follow-up after resection. Extraction of whole RNA from tumor, nontumor lung or frozen PBMC preceded unsorted sequencing. The source material was PBMCs, sampled at follow-up. The origin of this receptor is a male donor with early-stage non-small cell lung cancer.

The CDR3 DNA follows: TGTGCCAGCAGAATTTTGGCAGAAACCTACGAGCAGTACTTC. Protein sequence: CASRILAETYEQYF. The chain has TRBV2 and TRBJ2-7; D is unresolved. V lost 6 bases, J lost 2 bases, and 14 bases lay in between. There are 14 residues in the CDR3. From germline, CDR1 is SNHLY and CDR2 FYNNEI.